The text below deals with one TCR beta chain. The authors ran a second PCR of about 6 to 11 cycles using a sample-barcoded 5' primer and a J-beta primer mix. Every sample gave at least 3 million paired-end reads containing CDR3. One entry per CDR3 protein results from TCRdb running MiXCR on the 5' RACE reads. The profile covers over 1,500,000 distinct CDR3 sequences, with about 50% appearing a single time and more than 2% taken by the ten largest. This sample stems from a study of blood T cells in healthy people across ages. On the study more broadly: Through template switching, about one barcoded beta molecule was captured per two T cells, as measured in model experiments.

Donor samples were obtained from healthy Caucasian individuals from Russia, aged roughly 6 to 90. The CDR3 loop spans 16 amino acids. Germline V gives CDR1 DFQATT, CDR2 SNEGSKA (reference sequence). The chain is built from TRBV20-1 and TRBJ2-5; 11 bases map to TRBD2. Near its end, the DNA agrees better with TRBJ2-7, so the J call may be wrong. The TCR sequence derives from a woman aged 40 to 50 in good health. Sequenced material: blood. The CDR3, as DNA: TGCAGTGCTAGAGATACGCTAGCGGGGGGAGGTTACGAGCAGTACTTC. Residues: CSARDTLAGGGYEQYF.